The present T cell receptor beta chain was sequenced within a study of neoadjuvant anti-PD-1 for oral cavity cancer. About the research overall: Patients without progression got a fourth dose around day 43.

This clone was counted a few times. Sequencing used immunoSEQ multiplex PCR; TCRdb keeps in-frame clones, though not all of them. The table shows more than 15,000 clones, with about 70% occurring only once. CDR3 length: 14 residues. Germline loops: CDR1 SGDLS, CDR2 YYNGEE. V was cut by 0 bases and J by 0 bases, with 4 bases left in between. This material consisted of PBMCs, taken before nivolumab (anti-PD-1) treatment. The clonotype originates from a person aged 35-79 years with oral cavity squamous cell carcinoma. The V and J genes are TRBV9 and TRBJ1-3; no definite D call. DNA of the CDR3: TGTGCCAGCAGCGTAGAGATCTCTGGAAACACCATATATTTT. This sequence encodes CASSVEISGNTIYF.